This entry is about one T cell receptor (beta chain). Here immunoSEQ multiplex PCR was the method, and the copy in TCRdb shows in-frame clones only, minus some. Here the sample spans some 2,500 clones, about 90% being singletons. This sample is drawn from a study of tumor T cells in aggressive B-cell lymphoma. V was clipped by 4 bases and J by 4 bases, with 9 bases between them. The CDR3 loop spans 13 amino acids. CDR1 and CDR2 (germline): SGHRS, YFSETQ. The V gene is TRBV5-1, the J gene TRBJ1-3; D possibly corresponds to TRBD1 (5 bases). The clonotype comes from an adult with diffuse large B cell lymphoma. Specimen: tumor tissue. The CDR3 region is CASSGGTGNTIYF. The CDR3 DNA reads TGCGCCAGCAGCGGGGGGACGGGAAACACCATATATTTT.